Detailed here is one T cell receptor (beta chain). The sample belongs to a study of blood T cell repertoires in COVID-19. Background on the study: The samples span acute and convalescent COVID-19 from the United States, Italy and Spain. In each case, the material was cDNA or gDNA derived from T cells, B-cell-depleted T cells, or PBMCs.

The CDR3 contains 17 residues. CDR1 is LGHNA and CDR2 is YNFKEQ in the germline V gene. Trimming at V came to 0 bases and at J to 0 bases, leaving 5 bases not matched to a gene. In the original analysis: Estimation of nucleated cell counts was performed using reference gene primer amplification. TCRdb's copy holds only in-frame clones and misses some; the assay was immunoSEQ multiplex PCR. From that table come the V and J calls and clone size; the DNA was used to work out D and trimming. The sample lists approximately 150,000 clones, approximately 88% seen once, with 1.5% to 2% in the top ten. This sequence joins TRBV4-2 and TRBJ2-1, with 7 bases aligning to TRBD2. This sequence originates from a woman between 45 and 60 years old with acute or convalescent COVID-19. The sample comprised peripheral blood. The CDR3 loop reads CASSQDVGGSSYNEQFF. CDR3 bases: TGTGCCAGCAGCCAAGATGTCGGCGGGAGCTCCTACAATGAGCAGTTCTTC.